The rows below give T cell receptor beta chains drawn from one sample of a study of T-cell memory formation after mild COVID-19. TCRdb reanalysed the 5' RACE reads using MiXCR and keeps one entry per CDR3 protein. The data hold roughly 150,000 distinct CDR3 sequences, with 10% to 15% observed a single time. Sequencing was carried out using PBMCs or a T cell subset sorted from them (not recorded which). Receptors originate from a man in his late teens or twenties who had mild COVID-19 (a few samples of this study predate the infection). Cell type and time point are not known. CDR3s include the opening cysteine and the closing phenylalanine or tryptophan. The D gene is left open where the match is weak. Clone size is not always given. Where it is, it says once, few, many or a class for expanded clones.

clone_size	d_call	v_call	j_call	cdr3_aa	cdr3_nt
few	TRBD1	TRBV7-3	TRBJ2-1	CASSWGGTGKLNEQFF	TGTGCCAGCAGCTGGGGTGGGACAGGGAAATTAAATGAGCAGTTCTTC
many	.	TRBV20-1	TRBJ2-7	CSARDLTHEQYF	TGCAGTGCTAGAGATCTGACCCACGAGCAGTACTTC
few	.	TRBV21-1	TRBJ1-2	CASSQEGPGQGNYGYTF	TGTGCCAGCAGCCAAGAGGGGCCGGGACAGGGGAACTATGGCTACACCTTC
few	.	TRBV7-6	TRBJ1-3	CASSPSVDPNRGNTIYF	TGTGCCAGCAGCCCAAGTGTGGACCCCAACCGGGGAAACACCATATATTTT
few	.	TRBV9	TRBJ1-4	CASASGRSSSAREKLFF	TGTGCCAGCGCCAGTGGGAGAAGCTCCTCAGCGCGTGAAAAACTGTTTTTT
few	.	TRBV7-2	TRBJ2-2	CASSRTGFGELFF	TGTGCCAGCAGCCGAACAGGGTTCGGGGAGCTGTTTTTT
.	.	TRBV3-1	TRBJ2-1	CASSQDGAAKGEQFF	TGTGCCAGCAGCCAAGATGGGGCAGCCAAGGGTGAGCAGTTCTTC
few	.	TRBV4-1	TRBJ2-3	CASSQMSHGGSTDTQYF	TGCGCCAGCAGCCAAATGTCCCACGGCGGGTCCACAGATACGCAGTATTTT
many	TRBD2	TRBV5-1	TRBJ2-1	CASRGTSGGEQFF	TGCGCCAGCAGAGGGACTAGCGGGGGGGAGCAGTTCTTC
few	.	TRBV12-3/TRBV12-4	TRBJ2-7	CASSLIGVAYEQYF	TGTGCCAGCAGTTTGATAGGGGTCGCGTACGAGCAGTACTTC
.	TRBD1	TRBV7-2	TRBJ1-2	CASSPTGQGAGGYTF	TGTGCCAGCAGCCCGACGGGTCAGGGGGCGGGCGGCTACACCTTC
.	.	TRBV7-2	TRBJ1-2	CASSLVSGKNLYGYTF	TGTGCCAGCAGCTTAGTATCGGGGAAAAACCTCTATGGCTACACCTTC
many	.	TRBV12-3/TRBV12-4	TRBJ2-3	CASSLNPPDTQYF	TGTGCCAGCAGCCTAAATCCCCCAGATACGCAGTATTTT
.	.	TRBV29-1	TRBJ1-2	CSARGGGLRYGYTF	TGCAGCGCCCGGGGGGGGGGCCTGCGCTATGGCTACACCTTC